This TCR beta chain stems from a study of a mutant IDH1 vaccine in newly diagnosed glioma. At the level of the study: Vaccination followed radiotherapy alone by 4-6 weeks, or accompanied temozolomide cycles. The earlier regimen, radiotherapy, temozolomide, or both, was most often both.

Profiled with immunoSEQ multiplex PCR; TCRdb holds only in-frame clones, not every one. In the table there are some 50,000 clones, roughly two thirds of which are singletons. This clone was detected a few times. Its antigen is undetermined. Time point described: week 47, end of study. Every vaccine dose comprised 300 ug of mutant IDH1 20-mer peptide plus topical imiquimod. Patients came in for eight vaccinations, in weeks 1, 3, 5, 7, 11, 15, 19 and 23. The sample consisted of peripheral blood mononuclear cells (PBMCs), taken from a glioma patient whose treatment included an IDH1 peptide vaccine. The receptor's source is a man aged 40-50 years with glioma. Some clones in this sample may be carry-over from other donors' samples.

The CDR3 here is CASSLTEMNTEAFF. In DNA, the CDR3 is TGTGCCAGCAGCTTGACGGAGATGAACACTGAAGCTTTCTTT. V is TRBV5-4 and J is TRBJ1-1; D gene ambiguous. The CDR3 extends over 14 amino acids. Trimming removed 1 base at V and 0 bases at J, with 7 bases between. Germline V lookup: CDR1 SGHNT, CDR2 YYREEE (reference sequence).